The clone carrying this T cell receptor (beta chain) was seen more than once but under ten times. What it binds is unknown. This sample is drawn from a study of identical twins. Whole-study findings and limits: Abundant beta clonotypes from cord blood had fewer insertions, unlike memory repertoires, which showed none.

CDR3 length equals 14 residues. Germline CDR1 MNHNS, CDR2 SASEGT. V lost 6 bases to trimming and J lost 4 bases, with 12 bases between them. TCRdb itself ran the 5' RACE reads through MiXCR, one entry per CDR3 protein. The profile shows approximately 410,000 distinct CDR3 sequences, approximately 18% of them singletons. This TCR came from a man aged 45 to 65 in good health. The sample was naive T cells sorted from blood. The chain carries TRBV6-1 and TRBJ2-2; maybe TRBD2 (5 bases). DNA of the CDR3: TGTGCCAGCAGCCTTTTGGACTCCACCGGGGAGCTGTTTTTT. Its protein product is CASSLLDSTGELFF.